Shown below are 11 T cell receptor beta chains from a single sample sequenced in a study of blood T cell repertoires in COVID-19. Some clones are missing from TCRdb's copy, which holds only in-frame ones; the method was immunoSEQ multiplex PCR. This table holds more than 150,000 clones, more than 70% found once. The sample comprised peripheral blood. Receptors were obtained from a woman older than 75 with active or convalescent COVID-19.

The chain joins TRBV3-1 (or the pseudogene TRBV3-2) to TRBJ1-6; 11 bases agree with TRBD1. V was pared by 0 bases and J by 9 bases, with 4 bases of the junction left unmatched. This CDR3 comprises 16 residues. Germline CDR1 is LGHDT and CDR2 is YNNKEL (reference sequence). The CDR3 DNA reads TGTGCCAGCAGCCAAGAAGCCGGGACAGGGGGTTCACCCCTCCACTTT. The encoded protein is CASSQEAGTGGSPLHF.

The chain joins TRBV10-2 to TRBJ1-1; maybe TRBD1 (5 bases). This CDR3 has 11 residues. Per the germline V gene, CDR1 is WSHSY and CDR2 is SAAADI. Between the trimmed V and J ends, which lost 6 bases and 7 bases, there was a span of 9 bases. The CDR3 DNA reads as TGCGCCAGCAGCCAGGGAGGTGAAGCTTTCTTT. It yields the protein CASSQGGEAFF.

This clone appeared once. This chain uses TRBV5-5 with TRBJ1-2, with D unresolved. The germline gives CDR1 SGHKS, CDR2 YYEKEE (reference sequence). With 2 bases removed from V and 2 bases from J, the gap between germline ends came to 10 bases. The CDR3 loop spans 14 amino acids. The CDR3: CASSFAQENYGYTF. CDR3 coding DNA: TGTGCCAGCAGCTTTGCGCAGGAAAACTATGGCTACACCTTC.

This chain's CDR3 is CASSLGTGINYGYTF. CDR3 DNA sequence: TGTGCCAGCAGCCTGGGGACAGGGATAAACTATGGCTACACCTTC. This sequence joins TRBV7-8 and TRBJ1-2, with 9 bases matching TRBD1. After removal of 5 bases from V and 2 bases from J, the junction contained 6 bases not matched to a gene. Germline values: CDR1 SGHVS, CDR2 FQNEAQ. This CDR3 is built from 15 residues. Combining the CDR3 with reference TRBV7-8 and TRBJ1-2 gives the whole variable domain GAGVSQSPRYKVAKRGQDVALRCDPISGHVSLFWYQQALGQGPEFLTYFQNEAQLDKSGLPSDRFFAERPEGSVSTLKIQRTQQEDSAVYLCASSLGTGINYGYTFGSGTRLTVV.

The chain uses TRBV10-1 and TRBJ2-3; TRBD1 agrees at 9 bases. J was trimmed by 5 bases and V by 5 bases; bases with no gene match: 5. The CDR3 extends over 14 amino acids. The germline V gene has CDR1 WNHNN and CDR2 SYGVQD (reference sequence). Here the CDR3 reads CASSPGQGIDTQYF. DNA for the CDR3: TGCGCCAGCAGTCCGGGACAGGGAATAGATACGCAGTATTTT.

This clone came up many times. For the CDR3, the DNA is TGCAGCGTTGAAGACGGGGGGGCCAGGGTAGATACGCAGTATTTT. Encoded protein: CSVEDGGARVDTQYF. The rearrangement joins TRBV29-1 to TRBJ2-3, with 8 bases lining up with TRBD2. Germline lookup yields CDR1 SQVTM and CDR2 ANQGSEA. Trimming removed 0 bases from V and 5 bases from J; junction bases left unmatched: 7. This CDR3 contains 15 residues.

The rearrangement uses TRBV5-1 and TRBJ1-2, with D tentatively TRBD1 (6 bases). The V end lost 0 bases, the J end lost 4 bases, and 16 bases lay between the germline ends. The CDR3 spans 16 residues. Germline-derived CDR1 and CDR2 are SGHRS and YFSETQ. CDR3 protein: CASSLANRVDGYGYTF. CDR3 coding DNA: TGCGCCAGCAGCTTGGCCAACAGGGTTGACGGCTATGGCTACACCTTC.

This clone was observed a few times. The rearrangement joins TRBV6-5 to TRBJ2-3; tentative D call: TRBD1 (5 bases). V was cut by 6 bases and J by 4 bases, with 14 bases left in between. The CDR3 has 14 amino acids. Germline V gives CDR1 MNHEY, CDR2 SVGAGI. CDR3 sequence (DNA): TGTGCCAGCAGGCGGACATTTCAAGCAGATACGCAGTATTTT. Translating it yields CASRRTFQADTQYF.

The chain recombines TRBV27 with TRBJ1-2, with D maybe TRBD1 (5 bases). CDR3 length: 16 residues. With 0 bases removed from V and 3 bases from J, the gap between germline ends came to 14 bases. CDR1 MNHEY and CDR2 SMNVEV come from the germline V gene (reference sequence). The CDR3 region is CASSLSQGDLDYGYTF. DNA for the CDR3: TGTGCCAGCAGTTTATCACAAGGGGATTTAGACTATGGCTACACCTTC.

This rearrangement joins TRBV4-1 to TRBJ2-1; 10 bases match TRBD2. Germline V gene sequence: CDR1 MGHRA, CDR2 YSYEKL. The CDR3 spans 15 residues. V lost 4 bases, J lost 6 bases, and 6 bases stayed unmatched. The CDR3 loop is CASSLSGGKSNEQFF. The CDR3 DNA is TGCGCCAGCAGCCTTAGCGGGGGGAAGTCCAATGAGCAGTTCTTC.

The chain carries TRBV28 and TRBJ1-1; D gene ambiguous. The CDR3 has 14 residues. V was trimmed by 2 bases and J by 3 bases, leaving 10 bases between them. Germline V CDR1 and CDR2: MDHEN, SYDVKM. The CDR3 DNA follows: TGTGCCAGCAGTTTAAGCGGGCGAGACACTGAAGCTTTCTTT. Translation gives CASSLSGRDTEAFF.